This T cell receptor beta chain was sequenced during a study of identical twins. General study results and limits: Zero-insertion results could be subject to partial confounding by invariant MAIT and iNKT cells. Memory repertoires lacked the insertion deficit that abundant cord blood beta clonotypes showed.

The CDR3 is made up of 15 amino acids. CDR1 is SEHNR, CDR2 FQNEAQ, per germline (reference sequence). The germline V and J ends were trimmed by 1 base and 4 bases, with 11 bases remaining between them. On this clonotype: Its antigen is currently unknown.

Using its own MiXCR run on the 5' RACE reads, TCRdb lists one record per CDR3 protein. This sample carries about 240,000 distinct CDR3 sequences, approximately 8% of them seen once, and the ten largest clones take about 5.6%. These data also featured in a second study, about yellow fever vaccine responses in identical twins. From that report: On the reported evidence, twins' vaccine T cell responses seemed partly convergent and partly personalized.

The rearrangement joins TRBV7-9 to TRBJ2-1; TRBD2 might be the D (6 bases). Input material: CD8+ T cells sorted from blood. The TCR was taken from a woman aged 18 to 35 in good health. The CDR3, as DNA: TGTGCCAGCAGCTTAGACGGCGGGGTATACAATGAGCAGTTCTTC. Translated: CASSLDGGVYNEQFF.